This T cell receptor beta chain originates from a study of blood T cell repertoires in COVID-19. Study information: Donors in the United States, Italy and Spain gave samples during acute or convalescent COVID-19. Nucleic acid was either cDNA or gDNA, and it came from T cells, B-cell-depleted T cells, or PBMCs.

Each participant's cohort was designated according to participant-reported clinical history. As processed by the authors: How many nucleated cells were present was estimated from reference gene primer amplification. TCRdb keeps only in-frame clones here, not all; method: immunoSEQ multiplex PCR. V and J calls and clone size are copied from that table; D and trimming were computed from the DNA. Counted here are about 270,000 clones, just under 90% occurring once; the ten biggest clones make up roughly 4.3%. Trimming pared 1 base from V and 9 bases from J, leaving 10 bases between. This CDR3 spans 13 amino acids. Germline V lookup: CDR1 LGHDT, CDR2 YNNKEL (reference sequence).

Source material: PBMCs or T cells enriched from blood (not recorded which). The source of this sequence is a woman aged 30 to 39 with acute COVID-19. This chain connects TRBV3-1 (or the pseudogene TRBV3-2) to TRBJ2-1; D unclear. CDR3 sequence: CASSQVRLGEQFF. Here the CDR3 DNA reads TGTGCCAGCAGCCAAGTGAGGTTGGGTGAGCAGTTCTTC.